This TCR beta chain appears in the sequencing data of a study of T cells in tuberculosis. Study-wide context: IGRA-negative adolescents, IGRA-positive adolescents with latent tuberculosis and adults with active tuberculosis formed this South African cohort.

Repertoires were generated with immunoSEQ multiplex PCR, while TCRdb's copy carries only in-frame clones and drops some. The sample includes around 19,000 clones, 75% to 90% of them seen just once. At study entry, adolescents had tuberculin skin tests and IGRA screening. About this clone: What it binds is unknown.

Broader study findings: Active tuberculosis patients had shorter CDR3-alpha; the beta difference was nonsignificant. Active tuberculosis TCR-alpha repertoires lay closer to GMM-specific TCRs than IGRA-negative controls, suggesting clonal expansion.

Germline V CDR1 and CDR2: SGDLS, YYNGEE. CDR3 length: 15 residues. V lost 3 bases to trimming and J lost 0 bases; unmatched junction nucleotides: 4. Material for sequencing was PBMCs. This chain links TRBV9 with TRBJ1-1; TRBD1 matches 8 bases. This clonotype originated in a donor between 5 and 29 years old with latent tuberculosis or without tuberculosis infection. This CDR3 reads CASSGTGGVNTEAFF. Here the CDR3 DNA reads TGTGCCAGCAGCGGAACAGGGGGGGTGAACACTGAAGCTTTCTTT.